This entry lists 5 T cell receptor beta chains sequenced from one sample in a study of blood T cell repertoires in COVID-19. Libraries were prepared by immunoSEQ multiplex PCR; TCRdb keeps only in-frame clonotypes and omits some of them. Counted here are 370,000 or so clones, roughly 77% occurring once; the ten biggest clones make up around 1.1%. Material: peripheral blood. These receptors were taken from a human donor with acute or convalescent COVID-19. The donor label of this sample is uncertain.

The chain combines TRBV3-1 (or the pseudogene TRBV3-2) with TRBJ1-2; weak D call: TRBD1 (6 bases). The V and J ends lost 3 bases and 4 bases respectively, with 24 bases between them. The CDR3 contains 18 residues. Germline values: CDR1 LGHDT, CDR2 YNNKEL (reference sequence). This CDR3 reads CASSQRATGPKLIYGYTF. In DNA, the CDR3 is TGTGCCAGCAGCCAGCGGGCGACAGGCCCGAAACTAATCTATGGCTACACCTTC.

Only a few counts were recorded for this clone. V is TRBV5-6 and J is TRBJ2-6; tentatively, D is TRBD1 (5 bases). V lost 5 bases and J lost 0, with 12 bases in between. This CDR3 is 16 amino acids long. CDR1 is SGHDT, CDR2 YYEEEE, per germline. The CDR3 coding sequence is TGTGCCAGCAGGTGGGGCCTGGCCTCTGGGGCCAACGTCCTGACTTTC. Protein: CASRWGLASGANVLTF.

V is TRBV7-6 and J is TRBJ2-5; TRBD1 aligns across 10 bases. The length of the CDR3 is 20 residues. Trimming at V came to 3 bases and at J to 3 bases, leaving 19 bases not matched to a gene. Germline CDR1 is SGHVS and CDR2 is FNYEAQ. The CDR3 DNA reads TGTGCCAGCAGCTTCCAAAGTCTCGGGACAGGGGATTATTTCAAAGAGACCCAGTACTTC. Protein sequence: CASSFQSLGTGDYFKETQYF.

In this sample, this clone turned up a few times. The DNA for the CDR3 is TGTGCCAGCTCACAACGCCAGGGTTTAAGGGACACCGGGGAGCTGTTTTTT. Its translation: CASSQRQGLRDTGELFF. V gene TRBV18 combines with J gene TRBJ2-2; TRBD1 is a possible D gene (5 bases). The V and J ends lost 4 bases and 3 bases respectively, with 18 bases between them. The CDR3 is 17 residues long. CDR1 is KGHSH, CDR2 LQKENI, per germline. The full variable domain, with the rest looked up from reference TRBV18 and TRBJ2-2, is NAGVMQNPRHLVRRRGQEARLRCSPMKGHSHVYWYRQLPEEGLKFMVYLQKENIIDESGMPKERFSAEFPKEGPSILRIQQVVRGDSAAYFCASSQRQGLRDTGELFFGEGSRLTVL.

V usage is TRBV6-1 and J usage is TRBJ2-7; D not certain. This CDR3 region has 16 residues. Germline assignment: CDR1 MNHNS and CDR2 SASEGT. V gave up 2 bases and J gave up 4 bases, with 18 bases separating them. CDR3 sequence reads: CASSESSVGRLYEQYF. The CDR3 DNA sequence: TGTGCCAGCAGTGAAAGTTCGGTCGGCAGACTTTACGAGCAGTACTTC.